These T cell receptor beta chains were read from a single sample in a study of shared clonotypes between healthy human individuals. Profiling relied on immunoSEQ multiplex PCR, and the TCRdb table lists in-frame clones only, not all of them. The table has over 850,000 clones, around 78% seen once; the top ten hold roughly 0.62%. Source material: memory CD4+ T cells from PBMCs. The receptors come from a man aged 18 to 30 in good health. Some clones in this sample may be carry-over from other donors' samples. Both conserved end residues are part of each CDR3. D genes are given only for firm matches. For some rows the clone size is stated as once, few or many, or as a class when expanded; others skip it.

d_gene	abundance	v_gene	j_gene	CDR3nt	CDR3aa
.	.	TRBV9	TRBJ1-3	TGTGCCAGCAGCCCAGGGACGGATGGAAACACCATATATTTT	CASSPGTDGNTIYF
TRBD1	.	TRBV9	TRBJ2-2	TGTGCCAGCAGCCCAGATCGGACAGGGGGCACCGGGGAGCTGTTTTTT	CASSPDRTGGTGELFF
.	.	TRBV6-1	TRBJ2-7	TGTGCCAGCAGTGAAGTTCGGGTCTCGTCCTACGAGCAGTACTTC	CASSEVRVSSYEQYF
.	.	TRBV4-1	TRBJ1-1	TGCGCCAGCAGCCAAGTGGATTTAGGGCTCATCCGGAACACTGAAGCTTTCTTT	CASSQVDLGLIRNTEAFF
.	few	TRBV7-3	TRBJ2-7	TGTGCCAGCCGGACTCACCGGGACTCCCACGAGCAGTACTTC	CASRTHRDSHEQYF
.	.	TRBV5-5	TRBJ1-5	TGTGCCAGCAGCTTGTCTTTCAGGCAGCCCCAGCATTTT	CASSLSFRQPQHF
TRBD1	.	TRBV5-5	TRBJ1-2	TGTGCCAGCACCCCCACCGCAGGGACAGGATACTATGGCTACACCTTC	CASTPTAGTGYYGYTF
.	.	TRBV28	TRBJ2-3	TGTGCCAGCACCCTAACACCCGGGACCCCTGATACGCAGTATTTT	CASTLTPGTPDTQYF
TRBD2	once	TRBV28	TRBJ2-2	TGTGCCAGCAGACCCCTCGGGGGTTGGACTAGGCCCACCGGGGAGCTGTTTTTT	CASRPLGGWTRPTGELFF
.	.	TRBV6-4	TRBJ1-5	TGTGCCAGCAGTGCTGGGTCGCAGACCAATCAGCCCCAGCATTTT	CASSAGSQTNQPQHF
.	.	TRBV30	TRBJ1-2	TGTGCCTGGAGTGTACCCCTCCCGCCCCGGGGATATGGCTACACCTTC	CAWSVPLPPRGYGYTF
.	.	TRBV5-1	TRBJ2-3	TGCGCCAGCAGCTTGAAGGGCGGCCTCACAGATACGCAGTATTTT	CASSLKGGLTDTQYF
.	once	TRBV2	TRBJ1-1	TGTGCCAGCAGCCCCCTTCGAGGAGCCGAAGCTTTCTTT	CASSPLRGAEAFF
.	.	TRBV5-1	TRBJ2-3	TGCGCCAGCAGCCTCTACAGGGCACCCACAGATACGCAGTATTTT	CASSLYRAPTDTQYF
TRBD1	.	TRBV5-6	TRBJ2-7	TGTGCCAGCAGCGCATCCGGGACAGGGGGCGAGCAGTACTTC	CASSASGTGGEQYF
.	.	TRBV7-6	TRBJ2-1	TGTGCCACTTCCCGACTAGTCGACAATGAGCAGTTCTTC	CATSRLVDNEQFF
.	few	TRBV11-2	TRBJ2-1	TGTGCCAGCAGCTTAACCCGCCCGGGGCTCTCCTACAATGAGCAGTTCTTC	CASSLTRPGLSYNEQFF
.	.	TRBV15	TRBJ2-1	TGTGCCACCAGCATGTCCACCGGGACTTTCAATGAGCAGTTCTTC	CATSMSTGTFNEQFF
.	.	TRBV18	TRBJ2-7	TGTGCCAGCTCACCTCCAGGGTTATCGTACGAGCAGTACTTC	CASSPPGLSYEQYF
TRBD1	.	TRBV5-1	TRBJ2-5	TGCGCCAGCAGCGAACCTAGGACAGGCGGGGAGACCCAGTACTTC	CASSEPRTGGETQYF
.	.	TRBV7-9	TRBJ1-3	TGTGCCAGCAGCTTAGTAGGGGCAGGCCCTGGAAACACCATATATTTT	CASSLVGAGPGNTIYF
.	.	TRBV4-3	TRBJ1-1	TGCGCCAGCAGCCAAGATATTCAGAACACTGAAGCTTTCTTT	CASSQDIQNTEAFF
TRBD2	.	TRBV5-1	TRBJ2-5	TGCGCCAGCAGCTTCGAAGGCGGGAGGGTAGGAGAGACCCAGTACTTC	CASSFEGGRVGETQYF
.	.	TRBV7-3	TRBJ2-7	TGTGCCAGCAGCTTAGACGGCGGACGCGAGCAGTACTTC	CASSLDGGREQYF
.	.	TRBV6-1	TRBJ2-7	TGTGCCAGCAGTGGTTTGGACGGGGCTGCCTACGAGCAGTACTTC	CASSGLDGAAYEQYF
.	.	TRBV28	TRBJ2-7	TGTGCCAGCAGTTTAAGGGACTACGAGCAGTACTTC	CASSLRDYEQYF
.	.	TRBV11-2	TRBJ1-2	TGTGCCAGCAGTTCCCCCGGGCTGACATGGGGCTACACCTTC	CASSSPGLTWGYTF
.	.	TRBV9	TRBJ2-7	TGTGCCAGCAGCGTAGAGTTCAGCTCCTACGAGCAGTACTTC	CASSVEFSSYEQYF
TRBD2	.	TRBV5-1	TRBJ2-1	TGCGCCAGCAGCGGCGGACTAGCGGGGTTATCTGAGCAGTTCTTC	CASSGGLAGLSEQFF
TRBD1	.	TRBV6-1	TRBJ2-7	TGTGCCAGCAGTGAGCGACAGGGCCTTCTATACGAGCAGTACTTC	CASSERQGLLYEQYF
.	.	TRBV5-4	TRBJ2-7	TGTGCCAGCAGCCTCGGAGGGGCAGGGCTCTACGAGCAGTACTTC	CASSLGGAGLYEQYF
TRBD2	.	TRBV18	TRBJ2-7	TGTGCCAGCTCACCACCTGGGCTAGCGGGAGTGCGGGAGCAGTACTTC	CASSPPGLAGVREQYF
TRBD2	.	TRBV2	TRBJ2-3	TGTGCCAGCAGCGTCAGGGGACTAGCCAGCACAGATACGCAGTATTTT	CASSVRGLASTDTQYF
TRBD2	.	TRBV9	TRBJ2-1	TGTGCCAGCAGCGTAGACGGGACTAGCAGCCGCAATGAGCAGTTCTTC	CASSVDGTSSRNEQFF
TRBD1	.	TRBV5-1	TRBJ2-5	TGCGCCAGCAGCTTGGACAGGGGCGGGGAGACCCAGTACTTC	CASSLDRGGETQYF
TRBD1	.	TRBV9	TRBJ1-5	TGTGCCAGCAGCCAAGGAGGCGGGACAGGTAATCAGCCCCAGCATTTT	CASSQGGGTGNQPQHF
.	.	TRBV4-3	TRBJ1-4	TGCGCCAGCAGCCAGACCGGGACCGCAGAAAAACTGTTTTTT	CASSQTGTAEKLFF
.	.	TRBV19	TRBJ1-5	TGTGCCAGCTGGAGGGGTCAGGGCAATCAGCCCCAGCATTTT	CASWRGQGNQPQHF
TRBD1	.	TRBV28	TRBJ2-2	TGTGCCAGCATCTCCGACAGGGGGGATGCCGGGGAGCTGTTTTTT	CASISDRGDAGELFF
.	.	TRBV5-1	TRBJ2-5	TGCGCCAGCAGCTGGACCCAGGGACGGGAGACCCAGTACTTC	CASSWTQGRETQYF
TRBD1	few	TRBV28	TRBJ1-2	TGTGCCAGCAGCTGGGGACAGGTCTATGGCTACACCTTC	CASSWGQVYGYTF
TRBD1	.	TRBV4-1	TRBJ1-2	TGCGCCAGCAGCCAGGGAACAGGGGTGTATGGCTACACCTTC	CASSQGTGVYGYTF
TRBD2	.	TRBV11-2	TRBJ2-1	TGTGCCAGCAGCTCAATTCGGACTAGCGGGAGGGGGGCCTTCTTC	CASSSIRTSGRGAFF
TRBD2	once	TRBV11-2	TRBJ2-1	TGTGCCAGCAGCCGGCTCGGGACTAGCGGCTACAATGAGCAGTTCTTC	CASSRLGTSGYNEQFF
.	.	TRBV7-6	TRBJ2-1	TGTGCCAGCAGCTTATTCCAGGGAAGGCACAATGAGCAGTTCTTC	CASSLFQGRHNEQFF
.	.	TRBV19	TRBJ2-7	TGTGCCAGTAGTAGGTCGGCCTACTACGAGCAGTACTTC	CASSRSAYYEQYF